One and the same sample provided the 17 T cell receptor beta chains below, sequenced in a study of T cell repertoires in cytomegalovirus infection. MiXCR, applied by TCRdb to the reads, yields one record per CDR3 protein. The sample lists 500,000 or so distinct CDR3 sequences, 16% occurring once. Sequencing used CD8+ T cells from PBMCs. Source of these receptors: a human donor in good health (CMV status not recorded). Some clones in this sample may be carry-over from other donors' samples.

In the case of this clonotype: A much larger clone lies one base from this, so it may be a read error. The chain uses TRBV27 and TRBJ2-2, with D unclear. Looked up from germline, CDR1 is MNHEY and CDR2 is SMNVEV (reference sequence). The CDR3 consists of 13 residues. Trimming pared 5 bases from V and 1 base from J, leaving 5 bases between. DNA of the CDR3: TGTGCCAGCAGTGACTTGAACACCGGGGAGCTGTTTTTT. This encodes CASSDLNTGELFF.

The gene calls are TRBV27 and TRBJ2-3; D is uncertain. Germline V gives CDR1 MNHEY, CDR2 SMNVEV (reference sequence). The CDR3 consists of 13 residues. Between the trimmed V and J ends, which lost 4 bases and 5 bases, there was a span of 10 bases. The CDR3 nucleotides read TGTGCCAGCAGTTGGGCCCTAGAAGATACGCAGTATTTT. It is translated as CASSWALEDTQYF.

This clonotype has a handful of counts. The chain links TRBV4-1 to TRBJ2-7, with D perhaps assigned TRBD1 or TRBD2 (6 bases each). The ends were cut back, 0 bases at V and 1 base at J, with 10 bases in the middle. CDR3 length: 15 amino acids. Germline V lookup: CDR1 MGHRA, CDR2 YSYEKL. CDR3 residues: CASSQDRGGSYEQYF. The CDR3 DNA reads TGCGCCAGCAGCCAAGACAGGGGAGGTTCCTACGAGCAGTACTTC.

The chain is built from TRBV9 and TRBJ1-2, with TRBD1 identical over 8 bases. The V gene end was trimmed by 3 bases and the J gene end by 4 bases; junction bases not matched to a gene: 8. The CDR3 is 15 amino acids. From germline, CDR1 is SGDLS and CDR2 YYNGEE. DNA of the CDR3: TGTGCCAGCAGCGACGGACAGGGATTAATCTATGGCTACACCTTC. Translated, it gives CASSDGQGLIYGYTF.

This clonotype has at least ten counts. V and J are TRBV12-3 or TRBV12-4 and TRBJ1-3; maybe TRBD1 (5 bases). This CDR3 region has 16 residues. V was shortened by 7 bases and J by 0 bases, with 16 bases between the two germline ends. CDR3 sequence reads: CASIKTGTHSGNTIYF. CDR3 bases: TGTGCCAGCATCAAAACCGGGACCCACTCTGGAAACACCATATATTTT.

This sequence joins TRBV13 and TRBJ2-4; D is possibly TRBD2 (5 bases). The CDR3 totals 14 residues. Deletions cut 6 bases from V and 0 bases from J, with 9 bases between. The germline CDR1 and CDR2 sequences are PRHDT and FYEKMQ (reference sequence). CDR3: CASSVGIAKNIQYF. CDR3 nucleotides: TGTGCCAGCAGTGTCGGGATAGCCAAAAACATTCAGTACTTC.

The rearrangement joins TRBV7-6 to TRBJ2-2; 7 bases line up with TRBD2. This CDR3 comprises 16 residues. Germline loops: CDR1 SGHVS, CDR2 FNYEAQ. Trimming at V came to 5 bases and at J to 4 bases, leaving 10 bases not matched to a gene. The CDR3 sequence is CASSTLAGESTGELFF. The CDR3 DNA sequence: TGTGCCAGCAGCACCCTTGCGGGAGAAAGCACCGGGGAGCTGTTTTTT. The whole variable domain, remainder taken from reference TRBV7-6 and TRBJ2-2, is GAGVSQSPRYKVTKRGQDVALRCDPISGHVSLYWYRQALGQGPEFLTYFNYEAQQDKSGLPNDRFSAERPEGSISTLTIQRTEQRDSAMYRCASSTLAGESTGELFFGEGSRLTVL.

Only a few counts were recorded for this clonotype. The chain uses TRBV4-1 and TRBJ2-7, with D perhaps TRBD1 (6 bases). In germline, CDR1 is MGHRA, CDR2 YSYEKL. V lost 0 bases and J 3 bases, leaving 9 bases between the germline ends. CDR3 length equals 14 residues. The CDR3 DNA reads TGCGCCAGCAGCCAAGACCGGACAGTCTACGAGCAGTACTTC. Protein: CASSQDRTVYEQYF.

Many counts were recorded for this clonotype. The rearrangement joins TRBV7-8 to TRBJ2-5, with TRBD1 matching over 9 bases. Germline loops: CDR1 SGHVS, CDR2 FQNEAQ. The J segment lost 5 bases and the V segment lost 5 bases, leaving 6 bases of the junction unmatched. The CDR3 covers 14 residues. As DNA, the CDR3 is TGTGCCAGCAGCAGGGAGACAGGGGGGGAGACCCAGTACTTC. This sequence encodes CASSRETGGETQYF.

This clonotype was detected many times. The rearrangement links TRBV2 to TRBJ2-3, with no clear D. This CDR3 contains 15 residues. With 3 bases removed from V and 0 bases from J, the gap between germline ends came to 10 bases. Germline assignment: CDR1 SNHLY and CDR2 FYNNEI. CDR3 coding DNA: TGTGCCAGCAGTGAGACAACCCCTAGCACAGATACGCAGTATTTT. Protein: CASSETTPSTDTQYF.

The V and J genes are TRBV5-8 and TRBJ2-1; D remains unclear. CDR3 size: 14 residues. V lost 4 bases to trimming and J lost 3 bases, with 11 bases between them. In germline, CDR1 is SGHTS, CDR2 YDEGEE. The CDR3 coding sequence is TGTGCCAGCAGCCCCCGAGTAGGCTACAATGAGCAGTTCTTC. It translates to CASSPRVGYNEQFF. Filled out from reference TRBV5-8 and TRBJ2-1, the complete variable domain reads EAGVTQSPTHLIKTRGQQATLRCSPISGHTSVYWYQQALGLGLQFLLWYDEGEERNRGNFPPRFSGRQFPNYSSELNVNALELEDSALYLCASSPRVGYNEQFFGPGTRLTVL.

This clonotype was seen a handful of times. The chain carries TRBV20-1 and TRBJ2-7; D might be TRBD1 or TRBD2, each matching 5 bases. The CDR3 sequence is 14 residues long. Germline loops: CDR1 DFQATT, CDR2 SNEGSKA (reference sequence). V lost 0 bases to trimming and J lost 4 bases, with 13 bases between them. This CDR3 is CSARDRDGNYEQYF. The CDR3, as DNA: TGCAGTGCTAGAGACCGGGACGGAAATTACGAGCAGTACTTC.

This clonotype came up a few times. The chain has TRBV5-5 and TRBJ2-7, with D possibly TRBD2 on 6 matching bases. Germline V gene data show CDR1 as SGHKS and CDR2 as YYEKEE (reference sequence). The CDR3 is 19 amino acids. The V and J ends lost 1 base and 6 bases respectively, with 29 bases between them. CDR3 region: CASSLTDDSGLPFGGEQYF. The CDR3 DNA reads as TGTGCCAGCAGCTTGACGGATGATAGCGGACTTCCCTTCGGGGGCGAGCAGTACTTC. Variable domain in full (rest from reference TRBV5-5 and TRBJ2-7): DAGVTQSPTHLIKTRGQQVTLRCSPISGHKSVSWYQQVLGQGPQFIFQYYEKEERGRGNFPDRFSARQFPNYSSELNVNALLLGDSALYLCASSLTDDSGLPFGGEQYFGPGTRLTVT.

This clonotype was detected a few times. The chain joins TRBV20-1 to TRBJ2-1; D is undetermined. V shed 1 base and J shed 2 bases, with 3 bases lying between them. Germline V gene data show CDR1 as DFQATT and CDR2 as SNEGSKA (reference sequence). This CDR3 contains 12 residues. CDR3 bases: TGCAGTGCTAGAGCGCCCTACAATGAGCAGTTCTTC. Translated, it gives CSARAPYNEQFF.

The chain couples TRBV20-1 to TRBJ2-7; D might be TRBD1 or TRBD2, each matching 5 bases. CDR1 DFQATT and CDR2 SNEGSKA come from the germline V gene (reference sequence). V lost 0 bases, J lost 5 bases, and 11 bases lay in between. The CDR3 contains 13 residues. The CDR3 DNA reads TGCAGTGCTAGAGACCCGGGGACGGACGAGCAGTACTTC. Translating gives CSARDPGTDEQYF.

In DNA form, the CDR3 reads TGTGCCACCAGCAGAGATAAAAGCCGGGACCAGCCCCAGCATTTT. Its translation: CATSRDKSRDQPQHF. J is TRBJ1-5 and V is TRBV15; weak D call: TRBD1 (5 bases). Germline values: CDR1 LNHNV, CDR2 YYDKDF (reference sequence). Trimming removed 0 bases at V and 7 bases at J, with 13 bases between. The CDR3 spans 15 residues.

This clonotype appeared many times. V and J are TRBV4-1 and TRBJ2-3; TRBD2 aligns across 8 bases. The junction had 17 bases not matched to a gene; V was cut back by 4 bases and J by 2 bases. In germline, CDR1 is MGHRA, CDR2 YSYEKL. This CDR3 is built from 19 residues. CDR3 sequence reads: CASSRTSTARSGNTDTQYF. CDR3 coding DNA: TGCGCCAGCAGCCGGACCTCGACTGCGCGTAGCGGGAACACAGATACGCAGTATTTT.